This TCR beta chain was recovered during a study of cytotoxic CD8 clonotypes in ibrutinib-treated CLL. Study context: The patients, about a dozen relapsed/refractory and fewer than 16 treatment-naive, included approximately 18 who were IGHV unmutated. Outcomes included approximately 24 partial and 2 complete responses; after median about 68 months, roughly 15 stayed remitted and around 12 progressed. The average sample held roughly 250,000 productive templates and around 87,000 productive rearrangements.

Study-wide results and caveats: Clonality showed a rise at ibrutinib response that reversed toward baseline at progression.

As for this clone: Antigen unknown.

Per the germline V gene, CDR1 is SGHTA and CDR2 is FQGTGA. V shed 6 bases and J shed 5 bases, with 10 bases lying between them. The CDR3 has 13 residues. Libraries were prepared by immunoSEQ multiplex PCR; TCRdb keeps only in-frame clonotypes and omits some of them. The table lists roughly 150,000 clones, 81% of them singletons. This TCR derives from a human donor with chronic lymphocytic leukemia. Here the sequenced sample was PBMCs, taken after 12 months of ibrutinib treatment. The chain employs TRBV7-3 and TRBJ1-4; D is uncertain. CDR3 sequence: CASRTTINEKLFF. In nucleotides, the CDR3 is TGTGCCAGCAGGACTACAATAAATGAAAAACTGTTTTTT.